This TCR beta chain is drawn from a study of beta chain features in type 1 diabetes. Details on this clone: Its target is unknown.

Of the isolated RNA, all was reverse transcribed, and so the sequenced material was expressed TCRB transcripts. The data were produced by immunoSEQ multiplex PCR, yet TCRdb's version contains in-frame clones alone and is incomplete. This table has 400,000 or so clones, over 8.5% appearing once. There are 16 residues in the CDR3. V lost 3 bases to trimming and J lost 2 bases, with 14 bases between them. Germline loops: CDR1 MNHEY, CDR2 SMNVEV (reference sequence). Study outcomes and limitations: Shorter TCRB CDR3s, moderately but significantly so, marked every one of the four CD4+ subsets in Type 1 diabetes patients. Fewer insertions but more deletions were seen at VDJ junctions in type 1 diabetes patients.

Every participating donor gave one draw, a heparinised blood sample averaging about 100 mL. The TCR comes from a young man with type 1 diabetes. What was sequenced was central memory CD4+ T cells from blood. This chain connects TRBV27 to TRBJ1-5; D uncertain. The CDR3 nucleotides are TGTGCCAGCAGTTTGTGGGGAGCCCTTGGCAATCAGCCCCAGCATTTT. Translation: CASSLWGALGNQPQHF.